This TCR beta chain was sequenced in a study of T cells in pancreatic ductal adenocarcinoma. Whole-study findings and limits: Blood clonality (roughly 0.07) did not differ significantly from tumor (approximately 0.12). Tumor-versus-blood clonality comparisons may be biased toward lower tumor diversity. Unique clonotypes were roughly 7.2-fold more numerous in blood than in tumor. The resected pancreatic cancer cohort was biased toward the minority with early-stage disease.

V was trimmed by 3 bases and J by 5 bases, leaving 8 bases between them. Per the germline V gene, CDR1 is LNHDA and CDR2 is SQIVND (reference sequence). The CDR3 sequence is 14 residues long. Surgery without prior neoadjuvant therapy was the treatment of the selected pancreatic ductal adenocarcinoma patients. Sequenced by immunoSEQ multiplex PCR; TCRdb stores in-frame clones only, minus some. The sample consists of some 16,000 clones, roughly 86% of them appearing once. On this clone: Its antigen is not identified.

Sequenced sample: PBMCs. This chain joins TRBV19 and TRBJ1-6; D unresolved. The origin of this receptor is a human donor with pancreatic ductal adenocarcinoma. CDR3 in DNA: TGTGCCAGTAGTATGGCGGGAGATAATTCACCCCTCCACTTT. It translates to CASSMAGDNSPLHF.